These 24 T cell receptor beta chains were sequenced from one sample in a study of T cell repertoires in cytomegalovirus infection. TCRdb reanalysed the reads using MiXCR and keeps one entry per CDR3 protein. The repertoire holds fewer than 350,000 distinct CDR3 sequences, with roughly 16% as singletons. Source material: PBMCs. The source is a human donor in good health (CMV status not recorded). Some clones in this sample may be carry-over from other donors' samples.

This clonotype has ten or more counts. V is TRBV12-3 or TRBV12-4 and J is TRBJ2-7; no reliable D call. This CDR3 spans 17 amino acids. V lost 3 bases to trimming and J lost 0 bases, with 18 bases between them. The CDR3 DNA follows: TGTGCCAGCAGTTTTTCAGCAACCAGGCGAATCTCCTACGAGCAGTACTTC. Its protein product is CASSFSATRRISYEQYF.

This clonotype was counted many times. The chain is built from TRBV7-2 and TRBJ1-2; maybe TRBD1 (5 bases). Trimming removed 5 bases from V and 4 bases from J, with 14 bases in between. CDR1 SGHTA and CDR2 FQGNSA come from the germline V gene. The CDR3 length is 14 residues. In DNA, the CDR3 is TGTGCCAGCAGCCCCTTAATGGGGCGCTATGGCTACACCTTC. This gives the protein CASSPLMGRYGYTF.

In its sample, this clonotype was seen a few times. V usage is TRBV7-3 and J usage is TRBJ2-2; D may correspond to TRBD1 or TRBD2 (5 bases each). Per the germline V gene, CDR1 is SGHTA and CDR2 is FQGTGA. The CDR3 runs to 13 residues. Trimming left V 5 bases short and J 8 bases short, with 12 bases between. CDR3 DNA: TGTGCCAGCAGCCCTAGGGGACCGGGGGAGCTGTTTTTT. Translation: CASSPRGPGELFF.

This clonotype was seen a few times. This sequence joins TRBV10-3 and TRBJ1-6; 7 bases are shared with TRBD1. Trimming took 6 bases from V and 9 from J; bases not matched to a gene: 5. From germline, CDR1 is ENHRY and CDR2 SYGVKD. This CDR3 has 13 amino acids. CDR3 loop: CAIRAGGFSPLHF. In DNA form, the CDR3 reads TGTGCCATCAGGGCAGGGGGTTTTTCACCCCTCCACTTT.

The chain carries TRBV4-1 and TRBJ2-7, with D possibly being TRBD1 or TRBD2 (5 bases each). Germline V gene data show CDR1 as MGHRA and CDR2 as YSYEKL. V lost 3 bases and J lost 2, with 11 bases in between. This CDR3 is built from 14 residues. The CDR3: CASSHRDGAYEQYF. CDR3 sequence (DNA): TGCGCCAGCAGCCACCGGGACGGGGCCTACGAGCAGTACTTC.

The CDR3 nucleotides read TGTGCCAGCAGCGCGGGGGACGGCCCAGGGACCCAGTACTTC. It specifies CASSAGDGPGTQYF. The rearrangement joins TRBV9 to TRBJ2-5, with D possibly being TRBD2 (6 bases). V gave up 3 bases and J gave up 7 bases, with 16 bases separating them. Per the germline V gene, CDR1 is SGDLS and CDR2 is YYNGEE. The CDR3 covers 14 residues.

This clonotype was detected many times. The gene calls are TRBV6-5 and TRBJ1-6; TRBD1 matches at 8 bases. This CDR3 region has 14 residues. V trimming: 2 bases; J trimming: 13 bases; junction bases outside the gene matches: 7. Germline values: CDR1 MNHEY, CDR2 SVGAGI. The CDR3 coding sequence is TGTGCCAGCAGTTACCGGGACAGGTTAAGGCCCCTCCACTTT. Translation: CASSYRDRLRPLHF.

This clonotype occurred a few times. This sequence joins TRBV10-3 and TRBJ2-7; 9 bases fit TRBD1. There are 15 residues in the CDR3. Germline CDR1 ENHRY, CDR2 SYGVKD. V gave up 3 bases and J gave up 3 bases; unmatched junction bases: 6. This chain's CDR3 is CAISESGTGNYEQYF. The CDR3 DNA is TGTGCCATCAGTGAATCCGGGACAGGGAACTACGAGCAGTACTTC.

Many counts were recorded for this clonotype. The chain combines TRBV7-8 with TRBJ2-3; tentatively, D is TRBD1 or TRBD2 (7 bases each). Germline loops: CDR1 SGHVS, CDR2 FQNEAQ. Trimming removed 3 bases from V and 1 base from J, with 17 bases in between. This CDR3 comprises 17 residues. In nucleotides, the CDR3 is TGTGCCAGCAGCTTCAGGGGGGGCCTTTATGGCACAGATACGCAGTATTTT. It specifies CASSFRGGLYGTDTQYF.

This clonotype turned up a few times. The chain couples TRBV20-1 to TRBJ2-3; D is uncertain. CDR1 and CDR2 (germline): DFQATT, SNEGSKA (reference sequence). The CDR3 sequence is 11 residues long. V was pared by 4 bases and J by 6 bases, with 8 bases between. The CDR3: CSAISGDTQYF. As DNA, the CDR3 is TGCAGTGCTATCTCCGGGGATACGCAGTATTTT.

This sequence joins TRBV27 and TRBJ2-5; 12 bases are a match to TRBD2. The CDR3 totals 16 residues. In germline, CDR1 is MNHEY, CDR2 SMNVEV (reference sequence). With 5 bases clipped from V and 2 bases from J, the junction kept 6 bases outside the gene matches. Written as DNA, the CDR3 is TGTGCCAGCAGTCCCTGGACTAGCGGGGTACAAGAGACCCAGTACTTC. Translating it yields CASSPWTSGVQETQYF.

The table lists this clonotype with a few counts. The rearrangement links TRBV6-1 to TRBJ1-2; D may be TRBD1 (5 bases). Trimming cost V 3 bases and J 7 bases, with 12 bases left between them. Germline V gene sequence: CDR1 MNHNS, CDR2 SASEGT. The CDR3 length is 13 residues. This chain's CDR3 is CASSEQGASGYTF. CDR3 bases: TGTGCCAGCAGTGAGCAAGGGGCTAGTGGCTACACCTTC.

This clonotype was recorded at least ten times. This chain joins TRBV7-8 and TRBJ2-2, with a possible D match to TRBD2 (5 bases). Germline V gives CDR1 SGHVS, CDR2 FQNEAQ. CDR3 size: 15 residues. With 2 bases removed from V and 4 bases from J, the gap between germline ends came to 11 bases. The CDR3 DNA is TGTGCCAGCAGCTTACAAGAGGGAATCACCGGGGAGCTGTTTTTT. Its translation is CASSLQEGITGELFF.

This clonotype has just a few counts. The rearrangement uses TRBV25-1 and TRBJ2-5; 11 bases match TRBD1. This CDR3 has 16 residues. V shed 1 base and J 3 bases; nucleotides not matched to a gene: 4. Looked up from germline, CDR1 is MGHDK and CDR2 is SYGVNS. The CDR3 here is CASSELWTGGEETQYF. As DNA, the CDR3 is TGTGCCAGCAGTGAATTGTGGACAGGGGGCGAAGAGACCCAGTACTTC. Combining the CDR3 with reference TRBV25-1 and TRBJ2-5 gives the whole variable domain EADIYQTPRYLVIGTGKKITLECSQTMGHDKMYWYQQDPGMELHLIHYSYGVNSTEKGDLSSESTVSRIRTEHFPLTLESARPSHTSQYLCASSELWTGGEETQYFGPGTRLLVL.

V is TRBV28 and J is TRBJ1-2, with 8 bases aligning to TRBD1. The CDR3 consists of 15 residues. Germline-derived CDR1 and CDR2 are MDHEN and SYDVKM. Germline trimming cut 5 bases from V and 5 bases from J; bases unmatched to any gene: 10. The CDR3 protein is CASSISTGDEYGYTF. In DNA form, the CDR3 reads TGTGCCAGCAGTATATCGACAGGGGATGAGTATGGCTACACCTTC.

CDR3 region: CSVKGSGANVLTF. The CDR3 DNA follows: TGCAGCGTTAAGGGCTCTGGGGCCAACGTCCTGACTTTC. The V gene is TRBV29-1, the J gene TRBJ2-6; D is unclear. The CDR3 is 13 amino acids. Germline V gene data show CDR1 as SQVTM and CDR2 as ANQGSEA. The ends were cut back, 5 bases at V and 0 bases at J, with 5 bases in the middle.

The rearrangement links TRBV11-2 to TRBJ2-2; D is possibly TRBD1 (6 bases). Trimming pared 5 bases from V and 0 bases from J, leaving 16 bases between. The CDR3 extends over 17 amino acids. CDR1 and CDR2 (germline): SGHAT, FQNNGV. In DNA, the CDR3 is TGTGCCAGCAGCCCCACCTCAGGGGCAACGAACACCGGGGAGCTGTTTTTT. Translating gives CASSPTSGATNTGELFF.

The genes are TRBV7-2 and TRBJ2-2; D remains unclear. The ends were cut back, 5 bases at V and 6 bases at J, with 10 bases in the middle. Germline V gene lookup returns CDR1 SGHTA and CDR2 FQGNSA. CDR3 length: 13 residues. This CDR3 is CASSLYGAGELFF. CDR3 sequence (DNA): TGTGCCAGCAGCCTTTATGGGGCCGGGGAGCTGTTTTTT.

This clonotype was detected a few times. The chain links TRBV12-3 or TRBV12-4 to TRBJ1-6, with 11 bases fitting TRBD1. The CDR3 sequence is 16 residues long. After removal of 6 bases from V and 8 bases from J, the junction contained 9 bases not matched to a gene. CDR3 sequence: CASRSRGTGGYSPLHF. CDR3 DNA: TGTGCCAGCAGATCACGAGGGACAGGGGGGTATTCACCCCTCCACTTT.

The chain links TRBV20-1 to TRBJ1-2; D gene unclear. This CDR3 has 14 amino acids. Trimming took off 0 bases at V and 1 base at J, with 9 bases between the two ends. In germline, CDR1 is DFQATT, CDR2 SNEGSKA (reference sequence). CDR3 coding DNA: TGCAGTGCTAGAGATGCGAAGGGTAACTATGGCTACACCTTC. Translating gives CSARDAKGNYGYTF.

In its sample, this clonotype was seen many times. The junction differs from germline at one of its ends, possibly a read error. This sequence joins TRBV7-7 and TRBJ1-1, with a tentative D call TRBD1 (6 bases). The CDR3 loop spans 13 amino acids. Germline V gene data show CDR1 as SSHAT and CDR2 as FNYEAQ (reference sequence). CDR3 sequence: CASSRDINTEAFF. The DNA for the CDR3 is TGTGCTAGCAGCCGGGACATTAACACTGAAGCTTTCTTT.

Ten or more counts support this clonotype. The chain carries TRBV4-1 and TRBJ2-5, with a tentative D call TRBD2 (5 bases). The CDR3 spans 14 residues. Per the germline V gene, CDR1 is MGHRA and CDR2 is YSYEKL. Deletions cut 0 bases from V and 4 bases from J, with 9 bases between. CDR3 DNA: TGCGCCAGCAGCCAAGATCAAGGGAGAGAGACCCAGTACTTC. Translated, it gives CASSQDQGRETQYF.

This clonotype was picked up a small number of times. J is TRBJ1-1 and V is TRBV7-2, with a tentative D call TRBD1 (6 bases). The CDR3 spans 14 residues. The ends were cut back, 1 base at V and 4 bases at J, with 10 bases in the middle. The germline V gene encodes CDR1 SGHTA and CDR2 FQGNSA. CDR3 residues: CASSLDREATEAFF. The CDR3 bases are TGTGCCAGCAGCTTAGACAGGGAGGCCACTGAAGCTTTCTTT. The complete variable domain, with remaining parts taken from reference TRBV7-2 and TRBJ1-1, reads GAGVSQSPSNKVTEKGKDVELRCDPISGHTALYWYRQSLGQGLEFLIYFQGNSAPDKSGLPSDRFSAERTGGSVSTLTIQRTQQEDSAVYLCASSLDREATEAFFGQGTRLTVV.

The chain carries TRBV20-1 and TRBJ1-5; 10 bases line up with TRBD1. Unmatched junction bases numbered 5, after V lost 3 bases and J lost 6 bases. The CDR3 consists of 14 residues. Germline CDR1 is DFQATT and CDR2 is SNEGSKA (reference sequence). For the CDR3, the DNA is TGCAGTGCTAGGAAGACAGGGGGCTCTCAGCCCCAGCATTTT. This translates into CSARKTGGSQPQHF.